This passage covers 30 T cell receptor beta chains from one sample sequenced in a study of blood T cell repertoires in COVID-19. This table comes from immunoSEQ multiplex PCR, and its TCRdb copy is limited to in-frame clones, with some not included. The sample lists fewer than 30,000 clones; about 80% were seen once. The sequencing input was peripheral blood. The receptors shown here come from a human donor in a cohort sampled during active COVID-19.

CDR3 amino acids: CASSPITSGGVYEQYF. CDR3 nucleotides: TGTGCCAGCTCACCAATTACTAGCGGAGGGGTGTACGAGCAGTACTTC. This rearrangement joins TRBV18 to TRBJ2-7; 8 bases agree with TRBD2. The CDR3 length is 16 residues. J gave up 4 bases and V 2 bases, and 10 bases lay outside the gene matches. The germline V gene encodes CDR1 KGHSH and CDR2 LQKENI.

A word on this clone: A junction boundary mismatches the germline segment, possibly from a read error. CDR3 sequence: CAGRGQPQETQYF. CDR3 in DNA: TGTGCCGGCAGGGGGCAGCCTCAAGAGACCCAGTACTTC. The chain combines TRBV6-6 with TRBJ2-5, with TRBD1 matching 8 bases. The CDR3 is 13 amino acids. Germline V gives CDR1 MNHNY, CDR2 SVGAGI (reference sequence).

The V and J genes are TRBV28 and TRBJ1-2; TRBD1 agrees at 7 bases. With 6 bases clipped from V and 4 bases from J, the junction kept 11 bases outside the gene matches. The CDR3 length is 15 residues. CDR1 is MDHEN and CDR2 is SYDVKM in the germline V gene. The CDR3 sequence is CASRITRDSFYGYTF. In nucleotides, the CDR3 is TGTGCCAGCAGAATAACTAGGGACAGCTTCTATGGCTACACCTTC.

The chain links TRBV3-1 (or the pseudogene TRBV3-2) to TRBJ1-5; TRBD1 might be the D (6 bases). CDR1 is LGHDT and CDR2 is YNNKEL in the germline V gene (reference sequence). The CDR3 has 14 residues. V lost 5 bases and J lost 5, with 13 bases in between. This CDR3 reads CASSYRANDQPQHF. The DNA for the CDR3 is TGTGCCAGCAGCTACAGGGCGAACGATCAGCCCCAGCATTTT.

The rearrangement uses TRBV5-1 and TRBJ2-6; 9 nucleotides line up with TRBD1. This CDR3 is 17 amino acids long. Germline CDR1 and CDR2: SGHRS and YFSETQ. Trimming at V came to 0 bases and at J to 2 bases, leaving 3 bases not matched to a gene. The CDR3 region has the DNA TGCGCCAGCAGCTTGGAGGGACAGGGAGCTGGGGCCAACGTCCTGACTTTC. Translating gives CASSLEGQGAGANVLTF.

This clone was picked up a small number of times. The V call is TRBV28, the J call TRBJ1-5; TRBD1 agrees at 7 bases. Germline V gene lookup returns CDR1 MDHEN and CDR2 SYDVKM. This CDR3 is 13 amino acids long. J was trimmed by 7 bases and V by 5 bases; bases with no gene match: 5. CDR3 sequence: CASSLDRVQPQHF. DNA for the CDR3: TGTGCCAGCAGTCTTGACAGGGTGCAGCCCCAGCATTTT.

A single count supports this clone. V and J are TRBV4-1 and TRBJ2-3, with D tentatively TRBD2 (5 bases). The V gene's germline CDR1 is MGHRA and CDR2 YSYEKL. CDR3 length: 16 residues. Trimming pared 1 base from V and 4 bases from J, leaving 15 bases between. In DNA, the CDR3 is TGCGCCAGCAGCCAAGTTGCCGGGGTTGAATCAGATACGCAGTATTTT. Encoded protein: CASSQVAGVESDTQYF.

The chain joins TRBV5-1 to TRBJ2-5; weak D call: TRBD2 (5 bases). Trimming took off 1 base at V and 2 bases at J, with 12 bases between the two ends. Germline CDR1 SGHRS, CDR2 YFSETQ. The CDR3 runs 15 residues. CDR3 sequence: CASSLSSPWQETQYF. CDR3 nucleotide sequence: TGCGCCAGCAGCTTGTCTAGCCCCTGGCAAGAGACCCAGTACTTC.

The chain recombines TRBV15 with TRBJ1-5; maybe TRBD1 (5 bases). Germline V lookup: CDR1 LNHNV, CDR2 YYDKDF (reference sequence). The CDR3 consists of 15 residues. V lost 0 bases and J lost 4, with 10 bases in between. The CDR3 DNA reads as TGTGCCACCAGCAGAGATCCGGGGGGTAATCAGCCCCAGCATTTT. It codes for CATSRDPGGNQPQHF.

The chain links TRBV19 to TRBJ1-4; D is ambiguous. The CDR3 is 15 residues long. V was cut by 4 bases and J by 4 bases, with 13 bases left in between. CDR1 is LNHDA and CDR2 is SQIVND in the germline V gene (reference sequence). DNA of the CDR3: TGTGCCAGTAGTACAGTAGCGTTATTTAATGAAAAACTGTTTTTT. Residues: CASSTVALFNEKLFF.

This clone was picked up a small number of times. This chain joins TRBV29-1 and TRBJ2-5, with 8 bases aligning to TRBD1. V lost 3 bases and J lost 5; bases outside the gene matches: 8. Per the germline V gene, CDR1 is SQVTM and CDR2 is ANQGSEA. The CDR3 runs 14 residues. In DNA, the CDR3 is TGCAGCGTTGACGCCGCAGGGGGCTCGGAGACCCAGTACTTC. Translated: CSVDAAGGSETQYF.

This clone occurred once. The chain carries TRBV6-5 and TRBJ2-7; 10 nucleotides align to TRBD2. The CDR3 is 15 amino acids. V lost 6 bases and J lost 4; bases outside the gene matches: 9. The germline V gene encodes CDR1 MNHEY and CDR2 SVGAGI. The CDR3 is CASRSGRGEPYEQYF. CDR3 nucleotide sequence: TGTGCCAGCAGGAGCGGGAGGGGCGAACCTTACGAGCAGTACTTC.

The CDR3 spells CASRRGDRADEKLFF. CDR3 DNA: TGCGCCAGCAGACGAGGGGACAGGGCGGATGAAAAACTGTTTTTT. The J gene is TRBJ1-4, the V gene TRBV5-1, with 9 bases fitting TRBD1. V lost 5 bases, J lost 6 bases, and 8 bases stayed unmatched. The CDR3 totals 15 residues. The germline CDR1 and CDR2 sequences are SGHRS and YFSETQ.

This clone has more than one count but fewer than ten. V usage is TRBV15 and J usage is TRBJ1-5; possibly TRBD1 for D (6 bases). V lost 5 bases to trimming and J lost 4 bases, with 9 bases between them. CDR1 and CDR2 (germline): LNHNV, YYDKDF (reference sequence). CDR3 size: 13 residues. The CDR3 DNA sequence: TGTGCCACCAGCGAGACAGGAAATCAGCCCCAGCATTTT. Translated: CATSETGNQPQHF.

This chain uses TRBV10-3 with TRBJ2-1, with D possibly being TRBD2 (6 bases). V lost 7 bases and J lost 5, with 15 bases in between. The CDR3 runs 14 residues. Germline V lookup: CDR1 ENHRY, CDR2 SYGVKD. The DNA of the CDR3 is TGTGCCATCACCCCCGGGGGAAGAAACAATGAGCAGTTCTTC. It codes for CAITPGGRNNEQFF.

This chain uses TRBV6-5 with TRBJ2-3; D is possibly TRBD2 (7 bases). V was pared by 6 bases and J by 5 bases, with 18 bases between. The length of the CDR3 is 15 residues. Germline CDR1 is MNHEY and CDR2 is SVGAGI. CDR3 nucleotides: TGTGCCAGCAGCACCCCCCCGGGGGGCTTAGATACGCAGTATTTT. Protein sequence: CASSTPPGGLDTQYF.

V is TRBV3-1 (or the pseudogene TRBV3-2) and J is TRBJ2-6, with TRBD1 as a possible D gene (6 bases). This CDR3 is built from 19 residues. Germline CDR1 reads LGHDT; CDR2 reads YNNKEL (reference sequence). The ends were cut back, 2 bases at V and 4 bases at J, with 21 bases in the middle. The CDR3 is CASSQIPPGTGSGANVLTF. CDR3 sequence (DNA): TGTGCCAGCAGCCAAATTCCCCCCGGTACAGGGTCCGGGGCCAACGTCCTGACTTTC.

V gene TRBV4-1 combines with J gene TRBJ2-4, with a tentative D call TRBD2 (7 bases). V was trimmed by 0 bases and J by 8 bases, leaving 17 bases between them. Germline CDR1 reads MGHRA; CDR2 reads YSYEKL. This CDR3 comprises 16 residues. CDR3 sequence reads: CASSQEGGGSLDIQYF. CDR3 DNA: TGCGCCAGCAGCCAAGAAGGCGGGGGCTCCCTGGACATTCAGTACTTC.

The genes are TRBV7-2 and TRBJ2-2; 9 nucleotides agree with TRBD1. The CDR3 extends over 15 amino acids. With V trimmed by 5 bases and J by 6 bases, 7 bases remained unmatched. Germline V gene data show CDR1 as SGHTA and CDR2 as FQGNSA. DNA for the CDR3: TGTGCCAGCAGCCCGCAACAGGGGGCAGCCGGGGAGCTGTTTTTT. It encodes CASSPQQGAAGELFF.

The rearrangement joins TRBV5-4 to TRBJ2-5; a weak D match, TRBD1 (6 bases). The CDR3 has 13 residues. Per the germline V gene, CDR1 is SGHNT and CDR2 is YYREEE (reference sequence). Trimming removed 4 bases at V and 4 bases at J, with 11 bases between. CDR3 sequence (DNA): TGTGCCAGCAGCAGTACAGGGCTAGAGACCCAGTACTTC. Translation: CASSSTGLETQYF.

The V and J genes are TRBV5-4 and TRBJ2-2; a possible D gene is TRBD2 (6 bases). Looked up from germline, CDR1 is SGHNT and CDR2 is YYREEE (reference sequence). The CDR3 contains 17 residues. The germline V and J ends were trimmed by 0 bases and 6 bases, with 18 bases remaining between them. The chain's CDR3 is CASSLDSAGRGAGELFF. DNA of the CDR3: TGTGCCAGCAGCTTGGATTCGGCGGGACGAGGGGCCGGGGAGCTGTTTTTT.

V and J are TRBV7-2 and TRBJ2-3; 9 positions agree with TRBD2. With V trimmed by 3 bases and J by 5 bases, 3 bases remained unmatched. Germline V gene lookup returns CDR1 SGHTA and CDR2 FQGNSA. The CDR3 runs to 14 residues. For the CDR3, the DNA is TGTGCCAGCAGCTTGGGAGCGGGAGGAGATACGCAGTATTTT. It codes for CASSLGAGGDTQYF.

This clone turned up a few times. CDR3 DNA: TGTGCCAGCACCAATCCCGGGACAACCGGGGAGCTGTTTTTT. Translated, it gives CASTNPGTTGELFF. V is TRBV3-1 (or the pseudogene TRBV3-2) and J is TRBJ2-2; the D gene is possibly TRBD1 (6 bases). V was shortened by 7 bases and J by 5 bases, with 14 bases between the two germline ends. The CDR3 extends over 14 amino acids. Germline lookup yields CDR1 LGHDT and CDR2 YNNKEL (reference sequence).

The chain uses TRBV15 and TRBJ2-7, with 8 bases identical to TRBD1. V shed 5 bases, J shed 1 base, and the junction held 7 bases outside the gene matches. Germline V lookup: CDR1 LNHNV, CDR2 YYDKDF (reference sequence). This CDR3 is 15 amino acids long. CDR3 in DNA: TGTGCCACCAGCTCCGGACAGGGAGGTTCCTACGAGCAGTACTTC. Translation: CATSSGQGGSYEQYF.

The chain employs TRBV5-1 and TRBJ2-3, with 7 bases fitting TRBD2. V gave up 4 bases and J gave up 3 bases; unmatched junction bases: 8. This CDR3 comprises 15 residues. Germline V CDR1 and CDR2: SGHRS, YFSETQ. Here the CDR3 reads CASSPDGTITDTQYF. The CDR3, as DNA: TGCGCCAGCAGCCCGGACGGGACTATAACAGATACGCAGTATTTT.

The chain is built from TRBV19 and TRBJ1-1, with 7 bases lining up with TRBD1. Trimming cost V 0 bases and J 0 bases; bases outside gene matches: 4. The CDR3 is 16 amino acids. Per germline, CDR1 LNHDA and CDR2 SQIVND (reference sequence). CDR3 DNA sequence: TGTGCCAGTAGTATAGACGGCAGGGGGATGAACACTGAAGCTTTCTTT. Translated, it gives CASSIDGRGMNTEAFF.

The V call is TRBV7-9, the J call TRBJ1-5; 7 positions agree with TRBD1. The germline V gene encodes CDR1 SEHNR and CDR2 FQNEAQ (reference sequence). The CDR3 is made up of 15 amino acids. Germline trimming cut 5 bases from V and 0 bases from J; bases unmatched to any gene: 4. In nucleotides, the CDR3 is TGTGCCAGCAGCCCAGGGGGACATAGCAATCAGCCCCAGCATTTT. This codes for CASSPGGHSNQPQHF.

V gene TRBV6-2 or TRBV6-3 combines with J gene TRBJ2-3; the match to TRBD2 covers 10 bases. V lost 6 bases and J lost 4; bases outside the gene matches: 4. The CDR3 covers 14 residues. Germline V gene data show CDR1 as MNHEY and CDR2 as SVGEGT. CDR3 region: CASSRGLAPDTQYF. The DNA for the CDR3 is TGTGCCAGCAGCCGGGGACTAGCGCCAGATACGCAGTATTTT.

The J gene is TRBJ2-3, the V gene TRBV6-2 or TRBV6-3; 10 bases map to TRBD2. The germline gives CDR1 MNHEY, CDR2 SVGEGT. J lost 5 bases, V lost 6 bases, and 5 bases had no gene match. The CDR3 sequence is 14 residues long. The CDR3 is CASSPRLAGDTQYF. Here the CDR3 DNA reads TGTGCCAGCAGCCCCCGACTAGCGGGAGATACGCAGTATTTT.

CDR3 bases: TGTGCCAGCAGCTTAGCACAGGGGGCCAGGTCACCCCTCCACTTT. It specifies CASSLAQGARSPLHF. The chain couples TRBV7-2 to TRBJ1-6; 9 bases line up with TRBD1. J lost 10 bases, V lost 0 bases, and 4 bases had no gene match. From germline, CDR1 is SGHTA and CDR2 FQGNSA. This CDR3 contains 15 residues. The full variable domain, completed using reference TRBV7-2 and TRBJ1-6, is GAGVSQSPSNKVTEKGKDVELRCDPISGHTALYWYRQSLGQGLEFLIYFQGNSAPDKSGLPSDRFSAERTGGSVSTLTIQRTQQEDSAVYLCASSLAQGARSPLHFGNGTRLTVT.